This T cell receptor (beta chain) was identified in a study of spatial heterogeneity in lung cancer. This CDR3 is 13 amino acids long. The V gene lost 4 bases and the J gene lost 5 bases, with 11 bases spanning the gap. The time point was: sample taken at primary tumor resection. Sequencing of whole RNA from tumor, nontumor lung or frozen PBMC involved no sorting. MiXCR was run by TCRdb on the 5' RACE reads, yielding one entry per CDR3 protein. Here the sample spans tens of thousands of distinct CDR3 sequences, less than 9.5% being singletons. The origin of this receptor is a female donor with early-stage non-small cell lung cancer. The chain uses TRBV12-3 or TRBV12-4 and TRBJ2-5; no firm D call. The source material was PBMCs, sampled at surgery. The chain's CDR3 is CASSSPARETQYF. CDR3 DNA sequence: TGTGCCAGCAGTTCCCCGGCAAGGGAGACCCAGTACTTC.